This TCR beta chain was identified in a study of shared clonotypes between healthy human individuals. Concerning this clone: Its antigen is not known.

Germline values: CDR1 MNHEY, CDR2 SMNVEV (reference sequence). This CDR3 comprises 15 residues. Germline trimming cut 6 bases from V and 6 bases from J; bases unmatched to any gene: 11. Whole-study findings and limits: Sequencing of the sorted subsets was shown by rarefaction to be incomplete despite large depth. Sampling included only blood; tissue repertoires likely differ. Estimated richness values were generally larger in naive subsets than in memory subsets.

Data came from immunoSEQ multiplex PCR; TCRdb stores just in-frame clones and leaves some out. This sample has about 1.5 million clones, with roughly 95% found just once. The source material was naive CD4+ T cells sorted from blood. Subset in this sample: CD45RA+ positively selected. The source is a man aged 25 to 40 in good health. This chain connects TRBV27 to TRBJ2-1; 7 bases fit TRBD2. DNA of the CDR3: TGTGCCAGCAGCTTCCGGGAGGCGGGGTCCAATGAGCAGTTCTTC. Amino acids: CASSFREAGSNEQFF.